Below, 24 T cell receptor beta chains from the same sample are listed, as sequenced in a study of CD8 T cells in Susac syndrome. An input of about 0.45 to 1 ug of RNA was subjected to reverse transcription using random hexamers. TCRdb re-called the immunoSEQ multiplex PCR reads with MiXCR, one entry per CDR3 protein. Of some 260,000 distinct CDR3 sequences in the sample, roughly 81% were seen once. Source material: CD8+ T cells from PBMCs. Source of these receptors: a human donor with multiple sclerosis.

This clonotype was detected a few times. The CDR3 sequence: CASSLVPTEAFF. CDR3 DNA: TGTGCCAGCAGCTTGGTCCCCACTGAAGCTTTCTTT. The V call is TRBV7-6, the J call TRBJ1-1; the D is unclear. The germline V and J ends were trimmed by 3 bases and 4 bases, with 6 bases remaining between them. This CDR3 has 12 amino acids. Germline V gene data show CDR1 as SGHVS and CDR2 as FNYEAQ.

The CDR3 loop reads CASSPSGTAFNEQFF. Here the CDR3 DNA reads TGTGCCAGCAGCCCCTCCGGGACAGCTTTCAATGAGCAGTTCTTC. The chain links TRBV7-9 to TRBJ2-1; 7 positions agree with TRBD1. Germline CDR1 reads SEHNR; CDR2 reads FQNEAQ (reference sequence). The CDR3 spans 15 residues. The trim removed 5 bases at V and 6 bases at J, leaving 10 bases unmatched. The variable domain in full, completed from reference TRBV7-9 and TRBJ2-1, reads DTGVSQNPRHKITKRGQNVTFRCDPISEHNRLYWYRQTLGQGPEFLTYFQNEAQLEKSRLLSDRFSAERPKGSFSTLEIQRTEQGDSAMYLCASSPSGTAFNEQFFGPGTRLTVL.

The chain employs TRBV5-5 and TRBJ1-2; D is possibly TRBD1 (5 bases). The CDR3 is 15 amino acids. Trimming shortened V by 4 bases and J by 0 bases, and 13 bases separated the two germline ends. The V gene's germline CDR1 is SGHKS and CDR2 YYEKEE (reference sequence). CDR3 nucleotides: TGTGCCAGCAGCCGGGACTATTCTGCTAACTATGGCTACACCTTC. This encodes CASSRDYSANYGYTF. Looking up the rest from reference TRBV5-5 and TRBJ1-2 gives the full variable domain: DAGVTQSPTHLIKTRGQQVTLRCSPISGHKSVSWYQQVLGQGPQFIFQYYEKEERGRGNFPDRFSARQFPNYSSELNVNALLLGDSALYLCASSRDYSANYGYTFGSGTRLTVV.

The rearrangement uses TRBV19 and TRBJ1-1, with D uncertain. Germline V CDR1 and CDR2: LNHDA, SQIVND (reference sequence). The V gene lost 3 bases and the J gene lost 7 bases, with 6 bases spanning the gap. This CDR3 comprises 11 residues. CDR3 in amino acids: CASSIGVEAFF. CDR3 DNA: TGTGCCAGTAGTATTGGGGTTGAAGCTTTCTTT.

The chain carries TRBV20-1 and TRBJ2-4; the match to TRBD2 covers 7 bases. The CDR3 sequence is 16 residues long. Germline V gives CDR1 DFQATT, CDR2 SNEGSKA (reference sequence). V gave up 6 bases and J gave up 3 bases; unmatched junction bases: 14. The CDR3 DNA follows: TGCAGTGCCCGCTTCGAGGGAGGGCGAGGCAAAAACATTCAGTACTTC. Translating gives CSARFEGGRGKNIQYF.

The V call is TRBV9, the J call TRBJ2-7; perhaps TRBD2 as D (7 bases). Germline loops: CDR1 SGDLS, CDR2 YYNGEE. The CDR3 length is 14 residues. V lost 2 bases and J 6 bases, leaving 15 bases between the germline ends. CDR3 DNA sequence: TGTGCCAGCAGCGTGGGAGGGGGAGGGAGCGAGCAGTACTTC. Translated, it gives CASSVGGGGSEQYF.

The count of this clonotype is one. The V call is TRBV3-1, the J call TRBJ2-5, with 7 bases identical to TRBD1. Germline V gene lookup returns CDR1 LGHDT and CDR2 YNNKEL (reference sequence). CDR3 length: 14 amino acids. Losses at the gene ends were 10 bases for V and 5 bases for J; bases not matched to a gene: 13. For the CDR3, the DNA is TGTGCCACCGCACAGGGGAAAAGGGAGGAGACCCAGTACTTC. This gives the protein CATAQGKREETQYF.

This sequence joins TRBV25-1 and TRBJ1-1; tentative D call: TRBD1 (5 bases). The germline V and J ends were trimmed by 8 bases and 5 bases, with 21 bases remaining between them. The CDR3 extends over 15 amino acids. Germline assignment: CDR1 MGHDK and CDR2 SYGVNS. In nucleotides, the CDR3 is TGTGCCAGCGATTGGGGACGGGGGGGATATACTGAAGCTTTCTTT. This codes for CASDWGRGGYTEAFF.

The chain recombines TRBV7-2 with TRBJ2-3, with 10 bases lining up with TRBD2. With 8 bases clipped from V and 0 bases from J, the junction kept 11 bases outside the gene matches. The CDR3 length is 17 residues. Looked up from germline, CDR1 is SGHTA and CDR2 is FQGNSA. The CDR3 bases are TGTGCCAGCGGCCTAATAGCGGGAGGTCCAAGCACAGATACGCAGTATTTT. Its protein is CASGLIAGGPSTDTQYF.

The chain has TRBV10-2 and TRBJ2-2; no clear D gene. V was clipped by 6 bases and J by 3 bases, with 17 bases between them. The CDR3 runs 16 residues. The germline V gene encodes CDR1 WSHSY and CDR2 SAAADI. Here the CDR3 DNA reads TGCGCCAGCAGCGAATACTCCGGACCATACACCGGGGAGCTGTTTTTT. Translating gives CASSEYSGPYTGELFF.

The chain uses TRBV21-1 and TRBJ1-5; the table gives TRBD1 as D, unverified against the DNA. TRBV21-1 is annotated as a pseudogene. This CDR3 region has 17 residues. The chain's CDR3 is CASSNSPRHDRDQPQHF. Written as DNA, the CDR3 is TGTGCCAGCAGCAATTCCCCTCGACACGACCGGGATCAGCCCCAGCATTTT.

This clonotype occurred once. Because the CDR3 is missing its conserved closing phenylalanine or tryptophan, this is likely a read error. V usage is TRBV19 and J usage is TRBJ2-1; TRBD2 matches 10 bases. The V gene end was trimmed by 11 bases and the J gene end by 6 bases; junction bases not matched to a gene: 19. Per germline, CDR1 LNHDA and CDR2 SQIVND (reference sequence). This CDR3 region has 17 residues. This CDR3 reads CAGTPVKGTSVPNEQFV. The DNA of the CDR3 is TGTGCCGGTACCCCTGTTAAAGGGACTAGCGTCCCCAATGAGCAGTTCGTC.

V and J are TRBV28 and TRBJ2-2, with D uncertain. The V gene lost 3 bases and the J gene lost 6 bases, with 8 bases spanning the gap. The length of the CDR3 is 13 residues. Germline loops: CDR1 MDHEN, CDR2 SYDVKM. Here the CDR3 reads CASSFIRPGELFF. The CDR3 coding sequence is TGTGCCAGCAGTTTTATACGACCCGGGGAGCTGTTTTTT.

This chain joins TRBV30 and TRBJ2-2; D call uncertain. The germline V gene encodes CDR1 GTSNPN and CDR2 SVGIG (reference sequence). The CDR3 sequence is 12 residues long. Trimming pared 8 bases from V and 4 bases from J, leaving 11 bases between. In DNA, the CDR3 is TGTGCCGGCCCGGGTGGCACCGGGGAGCTGTTTTTT. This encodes CAGPGGTGELFF.

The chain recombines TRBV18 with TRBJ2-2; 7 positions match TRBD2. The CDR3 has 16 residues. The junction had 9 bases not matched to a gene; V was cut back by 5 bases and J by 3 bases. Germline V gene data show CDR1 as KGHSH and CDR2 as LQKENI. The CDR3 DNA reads TGTGCCAGCTCAACTAGCGCTAACCGACACACCGGGGAGCTGTTTTTT. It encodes CASSTSANRHTGELFF.

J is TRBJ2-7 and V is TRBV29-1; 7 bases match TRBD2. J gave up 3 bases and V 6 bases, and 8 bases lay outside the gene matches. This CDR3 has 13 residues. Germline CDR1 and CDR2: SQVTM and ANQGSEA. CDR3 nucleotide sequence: TGCAGCGTCGATCTTGGGAGGGACTACGAGCAGTACTTC. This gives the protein CSVDLGRDYEQYF.

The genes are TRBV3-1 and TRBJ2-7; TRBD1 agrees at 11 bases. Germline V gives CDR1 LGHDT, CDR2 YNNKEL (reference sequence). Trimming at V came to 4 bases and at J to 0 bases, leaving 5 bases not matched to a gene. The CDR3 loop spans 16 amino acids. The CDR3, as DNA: TGTGCCAGCAGCCCGGGACAGGGGGAGTCCTCCTACGAGCAGTACTTC. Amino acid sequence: CASSPGQGESSYEQYF.

The CDR3 sequence: CASSLALGPSNEQFF. In nucleotides, the CDR3 is TGTGCCAGCAGTTTAGCGCTGGGACCGAGCAATGAGCAGTTCTTC. This chain connects TRBV12-3 or TRBV12-4 to TRBJ2-1; perhaps D is TRBD1 or TRBD2 (5 bases each). The CDR3 is made up of 15 amino acids. Trimming left V 0 bases short and J 6 bases short, with 12 bases between.

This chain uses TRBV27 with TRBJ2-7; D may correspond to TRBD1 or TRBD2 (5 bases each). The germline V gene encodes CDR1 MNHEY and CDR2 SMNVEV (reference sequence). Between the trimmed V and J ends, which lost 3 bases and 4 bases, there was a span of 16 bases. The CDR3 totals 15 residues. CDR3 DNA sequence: TGTGCCAGCAGTTTGTCTTGGGGGAGTATTTACGAGCAGTACTTC. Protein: CASSLSWGSIYEQYF.

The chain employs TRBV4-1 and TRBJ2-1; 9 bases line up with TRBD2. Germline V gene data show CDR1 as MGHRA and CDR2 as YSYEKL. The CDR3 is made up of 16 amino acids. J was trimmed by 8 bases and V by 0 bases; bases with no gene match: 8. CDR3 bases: TGCGCCAGCAGCCAAGATAGGGGACTAGCTGTATATGAGCAGTTCTTC. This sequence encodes CASSQDRGLAVYEQFF.

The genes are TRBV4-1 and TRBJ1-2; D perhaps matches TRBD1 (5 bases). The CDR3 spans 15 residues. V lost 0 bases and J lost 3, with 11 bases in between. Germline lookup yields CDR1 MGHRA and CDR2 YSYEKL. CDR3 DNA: TGCGCCAGCAGCCAAGATTTCGGCAGGGACTATGGCTACACCTTC. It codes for CASSQDFGRDYGYTF.

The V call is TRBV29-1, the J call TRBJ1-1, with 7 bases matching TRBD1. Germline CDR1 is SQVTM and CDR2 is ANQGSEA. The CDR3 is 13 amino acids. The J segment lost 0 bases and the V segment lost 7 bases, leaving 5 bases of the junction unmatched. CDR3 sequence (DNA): TGCAGCGCCTGGACAGGACTGAACACTGAAGCTTTCTTT. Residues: CSAWTGLNTEAFF. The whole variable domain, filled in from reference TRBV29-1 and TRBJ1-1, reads SAVISQKPSRDICQRGTSLTIQCQVDSQVTMMFWYRQQPGQSLTLIATANQGSEATYESGFVIDKFPISRPNLTFSTLTVSNMSPEDSSIYLCSAWTGLNTEAFFGQGTRLTVV.

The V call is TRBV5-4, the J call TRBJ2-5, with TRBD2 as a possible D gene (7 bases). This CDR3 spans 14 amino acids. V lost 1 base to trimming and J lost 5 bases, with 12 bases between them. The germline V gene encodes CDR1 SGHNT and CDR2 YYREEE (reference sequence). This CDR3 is CASSLWGGRETQYF. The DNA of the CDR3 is TGTGCCAGCAGCTTGTGGGGGGGCAGGGAGACCCAGTACTTC.

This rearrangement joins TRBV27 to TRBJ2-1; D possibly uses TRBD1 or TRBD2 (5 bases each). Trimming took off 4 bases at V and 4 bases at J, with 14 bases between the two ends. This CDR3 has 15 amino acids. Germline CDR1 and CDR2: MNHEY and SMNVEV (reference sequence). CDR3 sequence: CASSSPGPNYNEQFF. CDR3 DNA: TGTGCCAGCAGTTCCCCGGGACCAAATTACAATGAGCAGTTCTTC.